The 20 T cell receptor beta chains below all came from one sample that was sequenced in a study of technical replicates of blood from several donors. The method was immunoSEQ multiplex PCR; TCRdb's version includes in-frame clones alone and lacks a portion of them. The sample records about 71,000 clones, around 97% being singletons. Sequences were obtained from T cells isolated from PBMCs. The receptors originated from a human donor in good health.

The chain is built from TRBV7-9 and TRBJ2-6; D unclear. The CDR3 length is 15 residues. Germline assignment: CDR1 SEHNR and CDR2 FQNEAQ (reference sequence). V dropped 5 bases and J dropped 2 bases, with 10 bases sitting between them. The CDR3 coding sequence is TGTGCCAGCAGCCTAGTGGCAGCTGGGGCCAACGTCCTGACTTTC. It encodes CASSLVAAGANVLTF.

This chain uses TRBV28 with TRBJ1-5; 11 nucleotides line up with TRBD1. V lost 5 bases and J lost 6; bases outside the gene matches: 9. This CDR3 is 16 amino acids long. CDR1 is MDHEN and CDR2 is SYDVKM in the germline V gene. The CDR3 loop is CASSPRLDRGPQPQHF. The CDR3 DNA sequence: TGTGCCAGCAGTCCCCGTTTGGACAGGGGGCCTCAGCCCCAGCATTTT.

This chain joins TRBV2 and TRBJ1-1; 7 bases fit TRBD1. Germline V CDR1 and CDR2: SNHLY, FYNNEI. This CDR3 has 13 amino acids. Trimming cost V 9 bases and J 5 bases; bases outside gene matches: 9. The CDR3 bases are TGTGCCAGTAATCTCGAGGACAGGACTGAAGCTTTCTTT. It yields the protein CASNLEDRTEAFF.

This clone was detected only once. The chain uses TRBV4-1 and TRBJ2-3; tentative D call: TRBD1 (6 bases). CDR1 is MGHRA, CDR2 YSYEKL, per germline. The CDR3 spans 15 residues. V was pared by 6 bases and J by 2 bases, with 15 bases between. The CDR3 sequence: CASRTQDRHTDTQYF. The CDR3 DNA sequence: TGCGCCAGCAGGACGCAGGACAGACACACAGATACGCAGTATTTT.

The genes are TRBV19 and TRBJ2-2, with TRBD1 matching 9 bases. V gave up 7 bases and J gave up 3 bases; unmatched junction bases: 6. Germline V lookup: CDR1 LNHDA, CDR2 SQIVND (reference sequence). The CDR3 contains 15 residues. The CDR3 reads CASTWGQGYTGELFF. CDR3 DNA sequence: TGTGCCAGTACATGGGGACAGGGCTACACCGGGGAGCTGTTTTTT.

This chain joins TRBV2 and TRBJ1-4, with a possible D match to TRBD1 (6 bases). Germline V gene sequence: CDR1 SNHLY, CDR2 FYNNEI. This CDR3 region has 17 residues. V lost 7 bases to trimming and J lost 2 bases, with 20 bases between them. CDR3 region: CASMGNRDEATNEKLFF. CDR3 nucleotides: TGTGCCAGCATGGGTAACAGGGACGAGGCGACTAATGAAAAACTGTTTTTT.

The chain has TRBV19 and TRBJ1-1; 7 positions match TRBD1. The CDR3 runs to 16 residues. Germline loops: CDR1 LNHDA, CDR2 SQIVND (reference sequence). J lost 7 bases, V lost 3 bases, and 14 bases had no gene match. The CDR3 loop is CASSMVQGFGRDEAFF. The CDR3, as DNA: TGTGCCAGTAGTATGGTACAGGGGTTCGGCAGGGATGAAGCTTTCTTT. The variable domain in full, with the rest retrieved from reference TRBV19 and TRBJ1-1, is DGGITQSPKYLFRKEGQNVTLSCEQNLNHDAMYWYRQDPGQGLRLIYYSQIVNDFQKGDIAEGYSVSREKKESFPLTVTSAQKNPTAFYLCASSMVQGFGRDEAFFGQGTRLTVV.

This chain uses TRBV6-6 with TRBJ1-2, with 8 positions matching TRBD1. V lost 11 bases, J lost 2 bases, and 7 bases stayed unmatched. From germline, CDR1 is MNHNY and CDR2 SVGAGI (reference sequence). The CDR3 totals 13 residues. This CDR3 reads CAVRQGPNYGYTF. CDR3 DNA: TGTGCCGTACGACAGGGGCCAAACTATGGCTACACCTTC.

This chain uses TRBV5-6 with TRBJ1-1; 12 nucleotides match TRBD1. From germline, CDR1 is SGHDT and CDR2 YYEEEE. V shed 3 bases, J shed 6 bases, and the junction held 0 bases outside the gene matches. The CDR3 is made up of 13 amino acids. The CDR3 DNA follows: TGTGCCAGCAGCTGGGACAGGGGGCCTGAAGCTTTCTTT. This codes for CASSWDRGPEAFF.

J is TRBJ2-7 and V is TRBV4-1; TRBD1 matches 8 bases. V dropped 5 bases and J dropped 2; count of bases not matched to a gene: 5. The germline gives CDR1 MGHRA, CDR2 YSYEKL. The CDR3 contains 14 residues. The CDR3 loop reads CASSVRDRPYEQYF. CDR3 DNA sequence: TGCGCCAGCAGCGTACGGGACAGGCCCTACGAGCAGTACTTC.

The V gene is TRBV10-3, the J gene TRBJ1-4; 7 nucleotides match TRBD1. The trim removed 6 bases at V and 7 bases at J, leaving 8 bases unmatched. CDR1 and CDR2 (germline): ENHRY, SYGVKD. The CDR3 length is 14 residues. The CDR3 reads CAISEQGRSEKLFF. The DNA for the CDR3 is TGTGCCATCAGCGAACAGGGGCGGAGTGAAAAACTGTTTTTT.

V gene TRBV11-2 combines with J gene TRBJ1-3, with unresolved D. Trimming pared 1 base from V and 0 bases from J, leaving 19 bases between. This CDR3 is 19 amino acids long. Germline values: CDR1 SGHAT, CDR2 FQNNGV. CDR3 residues: CASSLVSPQAGLSGNTIYF. The CDR3 DNA follows: TGTGCCAGCAGCTTAGTTAGTCCGCAGGCAGGCCTCTCTGGAAACACCATATATTTT. Variable domain in full (rest from reference TRBV11-2 and TRBJ1-3): EAGVAQSPRYKIIEKRQSVAFWCNPISGHATLYWYQQILGQGPKLLIQFQNNGVVDDSQLPKDRFSAERLKGVDSTLKIQPAKLEDSAVYLCASSLVSPQAGLSGNTIYFGEGSWLTVV.

The rearrangement uses TRBV7-9 and TRBJ2-5; D is possibly TRBD2 (6 bases). CDR1 and CDR2 from the germline V gene are SEHNR and FQNEAQ (reference sequence). V was pared by 3 bases and J by 7 bases, with 18 bases between. This CDR3 comprises 15 residues. This CDR3 reads CASSLEGGTFGTQYF. In DNA, the CDR3 is TGTGCCAGCAGCTTGGAGGGAGGAACTTTCGGGACCCAGTACTTC.

This clone was seen a single time. This chain connects TRBV27 to TRBJ1-1; D is undetermined. The CDR3 loop spans 12 amino acids. The V and J ends lost 5 bases and 4 bases respectively, with 8 bases between them. CDR1 MNHEY and CDR2 SMNVEV come from the germline V gene (reference sequence). CDR3 protein: CASSPPGTEAFF. The CDR3 coding sequence is TGTGCCAGCAGTCCCCCGGGCACTGAAGCTTTCTTT.

This chain joins TRBV25-1 and TRBJ2-1; possible D gene TRBD1, 6 bases. This CDR3 spans 15 amino acids. The germline gives CDR1 MGHDK, CDR2 SYGVNS. The germline V and J ends were trimmed by 2 bases and 0 bases, with 8 bases remaining between them. In DNA, the CDR3 is TGTGCCAGCAGTGAACAGGGGAGCTCCTACAATGAGCAGTTCTTC. It specifies CASSEQGSSYNEQFF.

This clone was recorded once. V is TRBV28 and J is TRBJ2-7; 7 bases line up with TRBD2. The CDR3 is 16 residues long. CDR1 and CDR2 from the germline V gene are MDHEN and SYDVKM. With 1 base clipped from V and 5 bases from J, the junction kept 11 bases outside the gene matches. In DNA form, the CDR3 reads TGTGCCAGCAGTTTATTTCCGAGGACTAGGTACCACGAGCAGTACTTC. As protein: CASSLFPRTRYHEQYF.

The chain links TRBV5-1 to TRBJ1-1; D may be TRBD1 (5 bases). The V gene lost 0 bases and the J gene lost 2 bases, with 11 bases spanning the gap. The CDR3 is made up of 15 amino acids. Germline V gives CDR1 SGHRS, CDR2 YFSETQ. The CDR3 loop reads CASSLALGPNTEAFF. In nucleotides, the CDR3 is TGCGCCAGCAGCTTGGCCTTGGGGCCCAACACTGAAGCTTTCTTT.

The chain uses TRBV5-4 and TRBJ2-1; D uncertain. Germline loops: CDR1 SGHNT, CDR2 YYREEE (reference sequence). V lost 3 bases, J lost 7 bases, and 8 bases lay in between. This CDR3 has 12 residues. In nucleotides, the CDR3 is TGTGCCAGCAGCTCAGGTCTTAATGAGCAGTTCTTC. Amino acid sequence: CASSSGLNEQFF. The full variable domain, rest sourced from reference TRBV5-4 and TRBJ2-1, is ETGVTQSPTHLIKTRGQQVTLRCSSQSGHNTVSWYQQALGQGPQFIFQYYREEENGRGNFPPRFSGLQFPNYSSELNVNALELDDSALYLCASSSGLNEQFFGPGTRLTVL.

The chain carries TRBV5-1 and TRBJ1-1; 8 bases agree with TRBD1. The trim removed 5 bases at V and 2 bases at J, leaving 5 bases unmatched. The germline gives CDR1 SGHRS, CDR2 YFSETQ. This CDR3 comprises 14 residues. CDR3: CASRGGTGNTEAFF. Written as DNA, the CDR3 is TGCGCCAGCAGGGGGGGGACAGGCAACACTGAAGCTTTCTTT.

The V gene is TRBV7-8, the J gene TRBJ1-4, with 8 bases identical to TRBD1. The V gene end was trimmed by 5 bases and the J gene end by 8 bases; junction bases not matched to a gene: 10. Looked up from germline, CDR1 is SGHVS and CDR2 is FQNEAQ. There are 15 residues in the CDR3. CDR3 protein: CASSDIRDRREKLFF. The DNA for the CDR3 is TGTGCCAGCAGCGATATCCGGGACAGGAGGGAAAAACTGTTTTTT. Looking up the rest from reference TRBV7-8 and TRBJ1-4 gives the full variable domain: GAGVSQSPRYKVAKRGQDVALRCDPISGHVSLFWYQQALGQGPEFLTYFQNEAQLDKSGLPSDRFFAERPEGSVSTLKIQRTQQEDSAVYLCASSDIRDRREKLFFGSGTQLSVL.